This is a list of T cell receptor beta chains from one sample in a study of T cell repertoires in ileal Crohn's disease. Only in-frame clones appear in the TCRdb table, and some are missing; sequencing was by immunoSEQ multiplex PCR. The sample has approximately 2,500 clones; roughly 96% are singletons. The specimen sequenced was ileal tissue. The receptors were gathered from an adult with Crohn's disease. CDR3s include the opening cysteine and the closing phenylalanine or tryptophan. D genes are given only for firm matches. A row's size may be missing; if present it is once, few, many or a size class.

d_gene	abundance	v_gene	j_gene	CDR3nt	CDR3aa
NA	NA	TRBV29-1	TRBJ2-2	TGCAGCGTTGCTGGCACCCTGACCCGGGTCGACACCGGGGAGCTGTTTTTT	CSVAGTLTRVDTGELFF
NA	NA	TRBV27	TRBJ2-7	TGTGCCAGCAGTCCGACCGGGGGGCCAGTCTACGAGCAGTACTTC	CASSPTGGPVYEQYF
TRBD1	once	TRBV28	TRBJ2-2	TGTGCCAGCAGTCCACGACAGGGTCGAGAGGAGCTGTTTTTT	CASSPRQGREELFF
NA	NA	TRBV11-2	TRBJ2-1	TGTGCCAGCAGCTTTTATATCAATGAGCAGTTCTTC	CASSFYINEQFF
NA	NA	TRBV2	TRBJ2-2	TGTGCCAGCAGTGAAGCAGCGGTGAACACCGGGGAGCTGTTTTTT	CASSEAAVNTGELFF
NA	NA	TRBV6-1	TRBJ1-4	TGTGCCAGCAGTGAGTCTAGGGGAAAGGAAAAACTGTTTTTT	CASSESRGKEKLFF
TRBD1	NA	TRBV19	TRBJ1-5	TGTGCCAGTACCCAGCAGGGGGCGCGTGTCAATCAGCCCCAGCATTTT	CASTQQGARVNQPQHF
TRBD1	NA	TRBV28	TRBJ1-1	TGTGCCAGCAGTGTAGGACAGGGTAACACTGAAGCTTTCTTT	CASSVGQGNTEAFF
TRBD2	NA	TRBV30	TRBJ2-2	TGTGCCTGGAGTGTGGGGGACTATAATTTGGAGCTGTTTTTT	CAWSVGDYNLELFF
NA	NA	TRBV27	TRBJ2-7	TGTGCCAGCAGTTTCAGGGACACCTACGAGCAGTACTTC	CASSFRDTYEQYF
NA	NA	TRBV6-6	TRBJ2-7	TGTGCCAGCAGCCCCACCACAGGCGTCTACGAGCAGTACTTC	CASSPTTGVYEQYF
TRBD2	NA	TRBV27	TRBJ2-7	TGTGCCAGCAGAAAGATCCACCGGGACTATTCTTTCTACGAGCAGTACTTC	CASRKIHRDYSFYEQYF
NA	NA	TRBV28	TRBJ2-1	TGTGCCAGCGGAAGGAGACCAAACTCCTACAATGAGCAGTTCTTC	CASGRRPNSYNEQFF
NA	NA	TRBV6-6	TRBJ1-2	TGTGCCAGCAGTTTAGCCAGTCATGGCTACACCTTC	CASSLASHGYTF
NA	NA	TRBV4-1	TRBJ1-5	TGCGCCAGCAGCCGTCCAAATAGCAATCAGCCCCAGCATTTT	CASSRPNSNQPQHF
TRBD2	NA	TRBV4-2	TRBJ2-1	TGTGCCAGCAGCCAAGCCGGGGGGGCTTTCAGTGATGAGCAGTTCTTC	CASSQAGGAFSDEQFF
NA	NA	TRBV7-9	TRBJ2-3	TGTGCCAGCAGCAGTAGCGATACGCAGTATTTT	CASSSSDTQYF
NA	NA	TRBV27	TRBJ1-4	TGTGCCAGCAGTTTATATGGTGTCAGCCGGGAAGGACTGTTTTTT	CASSLYGVSREGLFF
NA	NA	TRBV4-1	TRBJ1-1	TGCGCCAGCAGCCCAAGGGTTCCAGGGCTCACTGAAGCTTTCTTT	CASSPRVPGLTEAFF
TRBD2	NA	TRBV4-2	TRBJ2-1	TGTGCCAGCAGCCGTAAACTAGCGGGTGACGGTGGTGAGCAGTTCTTC	CASSRKLAGDGGEQFF
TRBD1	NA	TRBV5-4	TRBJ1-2	TGTGCCAGCAGCTCTGCACAGGGGTTGGGCTACACCTTC	CASSSAQGLGYTF
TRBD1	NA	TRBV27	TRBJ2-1	TGTGCCAGCAGTCCCTGGACAGGGATTGATGAGCAGTTCTTC	CASSPWTGIDEQFF
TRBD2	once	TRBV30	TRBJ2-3	TGTGCCTGGAGTGGCGCGGGAGCGACAGATACGCAGTATTTT	CAWSGAGATDTQYF
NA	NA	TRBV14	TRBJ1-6	TGTGCCAGCAGCCAACGGATGACTACTAGTCTGGGTTCACCCCTCCACTTT	CASSQRMTTSLGSPLHF